A selection of T cell receptor beta chains follows, all from one sample in a study of blood T cell repertoires in COVID-19. Generated by immunoSEQ multiplex PCR, the TCRdb table keeps only in-frame clones and is missing some. The table records 50,000 to 65,000 clones, 70% to 90% of them present only once. Material for sequencing was peripheral blood. The receptors shown here come from a man over 45 with active COVID-19. CDR3s include the opening cysteine and the closing phenylalanine or tryptophan. The D gene is left open where the match is weak. Size is stated for part of the rows, as once, few or many counts, or as a class when the clone is expanded.

>NA|NA|13|TRBJ1-4|TRBV13
TGTGCCAGCAGCTTATCCGGGGAGGAAAAACTGTTTTTT
CASSLSGEEKLFF
>NA|NA|12|TRBJ2-7|TRBV29-1
TGCAGCGGGGTCTCCGGGACATTCGAGCAGTACTTC
CSGVSGTFEQYF
>TRBD2|few|16|TRBJ2-3|TRBV27
TGTGCCAGCAGTTTACGAAAGCGGGGGGTCCCAGATACGCAGTATTTT
CASSLRKRGVPDTQYF
>NA|NA|16|TRBJ2-7|TRBV4-1
TGCGCCAGCAGCCAGGCCTTCTCGGAGGTTAGGTACGAGCAGTACTTC
CASSQAFSEVRYEQYF
>NA|NA|13|TRBJ2-3|TRBV2
TGTGCCAGCAGTGAAGCGAGGGCGGATACGCAGTATTTT
CASSEARADTQYF
>TRBD1|NA|14|TRBJ1-1|TRBV7-2
TGTGCCAGCAGCTTACAGGGGGCTCGGACTGAAGCTTTCTTT
CASSLQGARTEAFF
>NA|NA|12|TRBJ2-1|TRBV3-1/TRBV3-2
TGTGCCAGCAGCCGACCGGGACAAGAGCAGTTCTTC
CASSRPGQEQFF
>TRBD2|NA|15|TRBJ2-5|TRBV5-1
TGCGCCAGCACCTTAGGACTAGCGGGGGAAGAGACCCAGTACTTC
CASTLGLAGEETQYF
>NA|NA|14|TRBJ1-4|TRBV20-1
TGCAGTGCTAGTATCGACAGTCTCAATGAAAAACTGTTTTTT
CSASIDSLNEKLFF
>TRBD1|NA|18|TRBJ1-5|TRBV27
TGTGCCAGCAAACCGATCCCCCCGGGACAGGGGTCCAATCAGCCCCAGCATTTT
CASKPIPPGQGSNQPQHF
>TRBD1|NA|15|TRBJ2-2|TRBV7-9
TGTGCCAGCAGCTCCCCGGGACAGCCCACCGGGGAGCTGTTTTTT
CASSSPGQPTGELFF
>TRBD2|NA|16|TRBJ2-5|TRBV19
TGTGCCAGTAGTATAGGGGGGACTAGCGGGGGAGAGACCCAGTACTTC
CASSIGGTSGGETQYF
>NA|NA|14|TRBJ2-1|TRBV29-1
TGCAGCGTTGTAGGACAGTTCTCTGGCAATGAGCAGTTCTTC
CSVVGQFSGNEQFF
>NA|NA|16|TRBJ2-7|TRBV7-8
TGTGCCAGCAGCCCCATCTTAGGGGCCAGCTCCTACGAGCAGTACTTC
CASSPILGASSYEQYF
>TRBD2|NA|14|TRBJ2-7|TRBV4-1
TGCGCCAGCAGCCAACTAGCGGGGGCCTACGAGCAGTACTTC
CASSQLAGAYEQYF
>NA|NA|14|TRBJ2-3|TRBV9
TGTGCCGTTTCGAGGGGGGGGCTCACAGATACGCAGTATTTT
CAVSRGGLTDTQYF
>TRBD1|NA|14|TRBJ1-2|TRBV6-5
TGTGCCAGCAGTTACCGGGACAGCGGACTCGGCTACACCTTC
CASSYRDSGLGYTF
>NA|NA|17|TRBJ1-2|TRBV9
TGTGCCAGCAGCGTAGAGGGCAGGGAAACCAATAACTATGGCTACACCTTC
CASSVEGRETNNYGYTF
>NA|NA|15|TRBJ2-3|TRBV5-5
TGTGCCAGCAGCTTGATGACGGGGGACCATAATACGCAGTATTTT
CASSLMTGDHNTQYF
>NA|NA|15|TRBJ2-3|TRBV4-1
TGCGCCAGCAGCCAGGGACTGTGGCGCACAGATACGCAGTATTTT
CASSQGLWRTDTQYF
>NA|NA|13|TRBJ2-3|TRBV15
TGTGCCACCAGGATAACAGGGTCAGATACGCAGTATTTT
CATRITGSDTQYF
>TRBD1|NA|15|TRBJ2-5|TRBV6-6
TGTGCCAGCAGCGACGTACAGGGGGCTGGGGAGACCCAGTACTTC
CASSDVQGAGETQYF
>TRBD1|NA|17|TRBJ2-7|TRBV10-3
TGTGCCATCAGTGAGTCAAGATGGGGACAGGCGACCTACGAGCAGTACTTC
CAISESRWGQATYEQYF
>NA|NA|11|TRBJ1-2|TRBV20-1
TGCAGTGCCGCACAGGGATATGGCTACACCTTC
CSAAQGYGYTF
>TRBD2|NA|15|TRBJ2-3|TRBV3-1/TRBV3-2
TGTGCCAGCGCGACTAGCGGGGGGCCCACAGATACGCAGTATTTT
CASATSGGPTDTQYF
>NA|NA|15|TRBJ1-2|TRBV7-8
TGTGCCAGCAGCCGAATCCTCGGGGGAAACTATGGCTACACCTTC
CASSRILGGNYGYTF
>NA|NA|13|TRBJ1-4|TRBV6-5
TGTGCCAGCCTTTTAAATGGGGGCCAAAAACTGTTTTTT
CASLLNGGQKLFF
>NA|NA|15|TRBJ2-2|TRBV6-5
TGTGCCAGCCGGGTTTTTACCCAGAACACCGGGGAGCTGTTTTTT
CASRVFTQNTGELFF
>NA|few|14|TRBJ1-1|TRBV3-1/TRBV3-2
TGTGCCAGCAGCCAAGAGGCCATGAACACTGAAGCTTTCTTT
CASSQEAMNTEAFF
>TRBD1|NA|14|TRBJ1-1|TRBV6-5
TGTGCCGCCCGGGACAGGGCTATGAACACTGAAGCTTTCTTT
CAARDRAMNTEAFF
>TRBD2|NA|15|TRBJ2-7|TRBV9
TGTGCCAGCAGCGTAGCTAGCGGGGCGACCTACGAGCAGTACTTC
CASSVASGATYEQYF
>TRBD1|once|17|TRBJ1-1|TRBV19
TGTGCCAGAACCATTGGGACAGCCATAAATATGAACACTGAAGCTTTCTTT
CARTIGTAINMNTEAFF
>NA|NA|17|TRBJ2-3|TRBV4-2
TGTGCCAGCAGCCAAGAGGGAAGAACGGGGGAAACAGATACGCAGTATTTT
CASSQEGRTGETDTQYF
>NA|NA|15|TRBJ2-7|TRBV6-5
TGTGCCAGCAGTTACTCACGGCGGGGTTCCTACGAGCAGTACTTC
CASSYSRRGSYEQYF
>TRBD1|NA|18|TRBJ1-6|TRBV4-1
TGCGCCAGCAGCCAAGGAGGACAGGGGCCCGGTCTAAATTCACCCCTCCACTTT
CASSQGGQGPGLNSPLHF
>NA|NA|14|TRBJ2-5|TRBV4-2
TGTGCCAGCACGCCAACAACCCAGGGGGAGACCCAGTACTTC
CASTPTTQGETQYF
>TRBD1|NA|14|TRBJ1-2|TRBV7-9
TGTGCCAGCAGCTTGTCGACAGGGGGCAATGGCTACACCTTC
CASSLSTGGNGYTF
>NA|NA|13|TRBJ1-5|TRBV3-1/TRBV3-2
TGTGCCAGCAGCAGGGGATCGGTGCAGCCCCAGCATTTT
CASSRGSVQPQHF
>TRBD2|once|17|TRBJ2-2|TRBV27
TGTGCCAGCAGTTTTGTAGCGGGAAACGCGAACACCGGGGAGCTGTTTTTT
CASSFVAGNANTGELFF
>TRBD2|NA|21|TRBJ2-4|TRBV5-1
TGCGCCAGCAGCTTCGGGACTAGCGACCCGCGGGGGGGCCGGGCCAAAAACATTCAGTACTTC
CASSFGTSDPRGGRAKNIQYF
>TRBD1|NA|15|TRBJ1-1|TRBV5-6
TGTGCCAGCAGCTTCAGGGGGGCGAAGGACACTGAAGCTTTCTTT
CASSFRGAKDTEAFF
>TRBD1|NA|14|TRBJ1-5|TRBV7-2
TGTGCCAGCAGCTACGGGACAGTCAATCAGCCCCAGCATTTT
CASSYGTVNQPQHF
>NA|once|14|TRBJ2-3|TRBV3-1/TRBV3-2
TGTGCCAGCAGCCACCCCCGTTATAGAGATACGCAGTATTTT
CASSHPRYRDTQYF
>NA|few|16|TRBJ1-1|TRBV7-8
TGTGCCAGCAGCGGGGGACCGAATACAGGGTCTGTGGTAGCTTTCTTT
CASSGGPNTGSVVAFF
>NA|NA|15|TRBJ2-4|TRBV6-5
TGTGCCAGCAGTAACAGTTCCTTAGGCAAAAACATTCAGTACTTC
CASSNSSLGKNIQYF
>TRBD2|NA|14|TRBJ2-7|TRBV3-1/TRBV3-2
TGTGCCAGCAGCCATAGCGGGGGCCCCTACGAGCAGTACTTC
CASSHSGGPYEQYF
>TRBD1|NA|15|TRBJ2-7|TRBV15
TGTGCCACCAGCAGACTTCGGACAGGGCTGTACGAGCAGTACTTC
CATSRLRTGLYEQYF
>TRBD2|once|18|TRBJ2-6|TRBV18
TGTGCCAGCTCACTGATGACTAGCGGGGGAACTGGGGCCAACGTCCTGACTTTC
CASSLMTSGGTGANVLTF
>NA|NA|15|TRBJ2-1|TRBV12-2
TGTGCAAGTCGCTCCCTGGACTGGGCCTACAATGAGCAGTTCTTC
CASRSLDWAYNEQFF